These T cell receptor beta chains were read from a single sample in a study of T-cell reconstitution after alpha-beta-depleted transplantation in children. MiXCR was run by TCRdb on the PCR reads, yielding one entry per CDR3 protein. The sample shows about 410,000 distinct CDR3 sequences, about a fifth of them seen only once. The sample consisted of PBMCs from the stem cell graft donor, taken from the stem cell graft. The source of these receptors is a human donor who donated a stem cell graft to a child with acute myeloid leukemia. Each CDR3 is given with its conserved first and last residue. Fields, in order: clone size, V gene, CDR3 protein. Size values are once, few and many counts, or a class for expanded clones, and some rows have none.

size: few
V: TRBV4-2
CDR3: CASSHPNGANGELFF

size: many
V: TRBV20-1
CDR3: CSARFGGAYEQFF

size: -
V: TRBV29-1
CDR3: CSVGRTSDSYEQYF

size: few
V: TRBV20-1
CDR3: CSATRTSGDFHYNEQFF

size: -
V: TRBV6-2/TRBV6-3
CDR3: CASSYVGASTLDQYF

size: few
V: TRBV20-1
CDR3: CSARWDRPGYEQYF

size: -
V: TRBV12-3/TRBV12-4
CDR3: CASSSGEIKRSQTNEQFF

size: many
V: TRBV12-3/TRBV12-4
CDR3: CASSSSSSYEQYF

size: few
V: TRBV15
CDR3: CATSAPTRRGHVQYF

size: -
V: TRBV27
CDR3: CASSSPSGVFYEQYF

size: -
V: TRBV27
CDR3: CASRPRGGVEKLFF

size: -
V: TRBV29-1
CDR3: CSGSFRTGELFF

size: -
V: TRBV11-1
CDR3: CASSPYPGSGLGSYEQYF

size: few
V: TRBV10-3
CDR3: CAISESTSGRFHNEQFF

size: -
V: TRBV20-1
CDR3: CSARAGQEETQYF

size: -
V: TRBV19
CDR3: CASSPNRGTDEKLFF

size: -
V: TRBV30
CDR3: CAWSGHRSMNTEAFF

size: -
V: TRBV25-1
CDR3: CASSGRWAGSSGANVLTF

size: many
V: TRBV29-1
CDR3: CSVGTSGTDTQYF

size: many
V: TRBV3-1
CDR3: CASSQGQGFAGELFF